What follows is one TCR beta chain and its context. Within the sample, other DNA sequences also encode this same CDR3. Sequencing was performed with immunoSEQ multiplex PCR; in TCRdb, only in-frame clones are kept and a portion is missing. The sample yields about 350,000 clones, approximately 84% seen once. The record originates from a study of blood T cell repertoires in COVID-19. About the study: COVID-19 samples, acute and convalescent, were from the United States, Italy and Spain. PBMCs, B-cell-depleted T cells, or T cells provided the cDNA or gDNA that made up the material.

Participants reported their clinical history, and cohort assignment relied on those reports. Looked up from germline, CDR1 is SGHRS and CDR2 is YFSETQ. There are 15 residues in the CDR3. The V and J ends lost 0 bases and 1 base, in that order; junction bases with no gene match: 1. Sequencing used PBMCs or T cells enriched from blood (not recorded which). The chain couples TRBV5-1 to TRBJ1-5, with 7 bases identical to TRBD1. The sequence was collected from a woman in her thirties who had recovered from COVID-19. The CDR3 coding sequence is TGCGCCAGCAGCTTGGCAGGGGGGAGCAATCAGCCCCAGCATTTT. It encodes CASSLAGGSNQPQHF.